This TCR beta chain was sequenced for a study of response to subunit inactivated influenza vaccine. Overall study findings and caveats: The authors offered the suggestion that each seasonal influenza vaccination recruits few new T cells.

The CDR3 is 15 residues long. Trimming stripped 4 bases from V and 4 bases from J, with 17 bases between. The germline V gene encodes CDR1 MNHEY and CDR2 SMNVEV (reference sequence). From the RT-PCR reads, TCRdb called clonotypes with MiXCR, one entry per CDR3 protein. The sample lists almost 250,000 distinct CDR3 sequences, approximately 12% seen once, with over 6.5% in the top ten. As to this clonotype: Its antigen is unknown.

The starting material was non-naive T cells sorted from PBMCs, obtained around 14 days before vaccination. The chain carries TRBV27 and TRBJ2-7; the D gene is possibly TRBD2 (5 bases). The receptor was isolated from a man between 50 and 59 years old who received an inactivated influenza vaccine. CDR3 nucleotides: TGTGCCAGCAGTTCCGGAGGACCCCTAGATTACGAGCAGTACTTC. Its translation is CASSSGGPLDYEQYF.